This T cell receptor (beta chain) was identified in a study of T-cell reconstitution after alpha-beta-depleted transplantation in children. Points from the study as a whole: TCRbeta diversity was high at day 60 in some patients (a result of surviving recipient T cells and thymic progenitors). Several hundred graft clones that had expanded were reportedly the source of alpha-beta T cells about two months after transplant. T-cell numbers and diversity, one year after transplant, stemmed largely from T cells that were newly produced.

This clonotype was picked up many times. Its antigen remains unidentified. Unique molecular identifiers featured in how the TCRbeta library was prepared. TCRdb reprocessed the PCR reads via MiXCR and lists one record per CDR3 protein. This repertoire shows approximately 250,000 distinct CDR3 sequences, roughly 23% found once; its top ten account for about 2.6%. The CDR3 covers 14 residues. CDR1 and CDR2 (germline): DFQATT, SNEGSKA (reference sequence). V was clipped by 5 bases and J by 6 bases, with 17 bases between them. Source: PBMCs, taken before TCRalphabeta/CD19-depleted stem cell transplant. This TCR derives from a girl aged 2-15 years with Fanconi anemia, due to receive a stem cell transplant. J is TRBJ2-1 and V is TRBV20-1; D is perhaps TRBD2 (5 bases). CDR3 in DNA: TGCAGTGCTTTATGGAAACTAGAGCGCAATGAGCAGTTCTTC. This translates into CSALWKLERNEQFF.